Following are 22 T cell receptor beta chains from one sample sequenced in a study of T cell repertoires in aging, cancer and after chemotherapy. Rearranged V-D-J TRB sequences were amplified with a mixed TRB-A/B primer pool. TCRdb fed the multiplex PCR reads into MiXCR, producing one record per CDR3 protein. Seen here are some 4,300 distinct CDR3 sequences, 27% observed once, and the top ten hold about 33%. The template was genomic DNA from peripheral blood, not RNA. Sequences were obtained from blood. Source of these receptors: a human donor with a blood cancer.

Judged by abundance, this clonotype is medium-sized. The rearrangement links TRBV6-4 to TRBJ1-5, with D unresolved. The germline gives CDR1 MRHNA, CDR2 SNTAGT. The CDR3 runs to 15 residues. Trimming shortened V by 3 bases and J by 0 bases, and 9 bases separated the two germline ends. In nucleotides, the CDR3 is TGTGCCAGCAGTGATAATCCGGGTAGCAATCAGCCCCAGCATTTT. Translation gives CASSDNPGSNQPQHF.

This clonotype occurred a few times. The genes are TRBV12-3 or TRBV12-4 and TRBJ2-3, with a possible D match to TRBD2 (5 bases). The length of the CDR3 is 15 residues. The V and J ends lost 5 bases and 0 bases respectively, with 12 bases between them. The DNA for the CDR3 is TGTGCCAGCAGTCGGCAGCGGACTAGCACAGATACGCAGTATTTT. Residues: CASSRQRTSTDTQYF.

The CDR3 nucleotides are TGTGCCAGCAGCTTACAGTTAAGAGGCGACGAGCAGTTCTTC. It encodes CASSLQLRGDEQFF. This chain joins TRBV11-2 and TRBJ2-1; D is undetermined. This CDR3 is 14 amino acids long. Germline V lookup: CDR1 SGHAT, CDR2 FQNNGV. Trimming took 2 bases from V and 10 from J, leaving 15 bases between them.

The chain is built from TRBV20-1 and TRBJ1-5; weak D call: TRBD1 (6 bases). V dropped 6 bases and J dropped 9 bases, with 15 bases sitting between them. CDR3 length: 12 amino acids. From germline, CDR1 is DFQATT and CDR2 SNEGSKA (reference sequence). The chain's CDR3 is CSAEGGSGPQHF. CDR3 DNA: TGCAGTGCCGAGGGGGGGAGTGGGCCCCAGCATTTT.

This chain uses TRBV5-6 with TRBJ1-5; D is perhaps TRBD1 (6 bases). Germline values: CDR1 SGHDT, CDR2 YYEEEE. V lost 3 bases, J lost 0 bases, and 7 bases lay in between. CDR3 size: 14 residues. Here the CDR3 DNA reads TGTGCCAGCAGCTCAGGGGTTAGCAATCAGCCCCAGCATTTT. This sequence encodes CASSSGVSNQPQHF.

This clonotype has a handful of counts. V and J are TRBV30 and TRBJ1-1, with TRBD1 as a possible D gene (6 bases). The CDR3 sequence is 12 residues long. Trimming shortened V by 5 bases and J by 4 bases, and 11 bases separated the two germline ends. CDR1 GTSNPN and CDR2 SVGIG come from the germline V gene (reference sequence). Here the CDR3 reads CAWSGDGTEAFF. The CDR3 DNA follows: TGTGCCTGGTCAGGGGATGGCACTGAAGCTTTCTTT. The complete variable domain, with remaining parts taken from reference TRBV30 and TRBJ1-1, reads SQTIHQWPATLVQPVGSPLSLECTVEGTSNPNLYWYRQAAGRGLQLLFYSVGIGQISSEVPQNLSASRPQDRQFILSSKKLLLSDSGFYLCAWSGDGTEAFFGQGTRLTVV.

In its sample, this clonotype is medium-sized. The rearrangement uses TRBV6-1 and TRBJ1-2, with 7 bases matching TRBD1. CDR3 length: 15 amino acids. V shed 9 bases, J shed 4 bases, and the junction held 14 bases outside the gene matches. CDR1 MNHNS and CDR2 SASEGT come from the germline V gene. In DNA form, the CDR3 reads TGTGCCAGTGGTCGTCCCACAGGGGCCCCCTATGGCTACACCTTC. Encoded protein: CASGRPTGAPYGYTF.

As for this clonotype: This may arise from a read error, as a much more abundant clone is one base away. This CDR3 is missing its conserved last phenylalanine or tryptophan, likely due to a read error. This chain uses TRBV30 with TRBJ2-6; D is possibly TRBD1 (6 bases). Germline V CDR1 and CDR2: GTSNPN, SVGIG (reference sequence). The CDR3 loop spans 15 amino acids. V lost 8 bases to trimming and J lost 1 base, with 15 bases between them. CDR3 residues: CATVTGFSGANVLTL. The CDR3 DNA is TGTGCCACCGTTACAGGGTTTTCTGGGGCCAACGTCCTGACTCTC.

V and J are TRBV28 and TRBJ2-7, with TRBD2 as a possible D gene (5 bases). CDR1 MDHEN and CDR2 SYDVKM come from the germline V gene. The CDR3 has 14 amino acids. Trimming took off 6 bases at V and 1 base at J, with 13 bases between the two ends. CDR3 nucleotides: TGTGCCAGCAGAACCGGAAGAGGGTCCTACGAGCAGTACTTC. It specifies CASRTGRGSYEQYF.

The chain combines TRBV25-1 with TRBJ2-3; no definite D call. Matching the DNA end better, TRBJ2-7 makes the J call doubtful. The germline V gene has CDR1 MGHDK and CDR2 SYGVNS. The CDR3 totals 11 residues. The CDR3 here is CASRSIGKQYF. For the CDR3, the DNA is TGTGCCAGCCGATCTATTGGAAAGCAGTACTTC.

Concerning this clonotype itself: A read error may be the cause here, since a much bigger clone is one base away. The V gene is TRBV5-1, the J gene TRBJ2-1, with D perhaps matching TRBD1 or TRBD2 (5 bases each). Germline CDR1 and CDR2: SGHRS and YFSETQ. Trimming left V 4 bases short and J 5 bases short, with 13 bases between. The CDR3 has 14 amino acids. The CDR3 DNA follows: TGCGCCAGCAGCGGATCCGGGGCCAACAATGAGCAGTTCTTC. Its protein product is CASSGSGANNEQFF.

The chain recombines TRBV5-1 with TRBJ2-5; D not certain. Germline CDR1 SGHRS, CDR2 YFSETQ. Between the trimmed V and J ends, which lost 2 bases and 3 bases, there was a span of 8 bases. The CDR3 runs to 13 residues. CDR3 region: CASSFMLEETQYF. CDR3 nucleotide sequence: TGCGCCAGCAGCTTTATGCTCGAAGAGACCCAGTACTTC.

The V gene is TRBV6-5, the J gene TRBJ2-7, with 9 nucleotides matching TRBD1. Germline trimming cut 5 bases from V and 6 bases from J; bases unmatched to any gene: 17. This CDR3 region has 17 residues. Per the germline V gene, CDR1 is MNHEY and CDR2 is SVGAGI. CDR3 residues: CASSRTGVNQRRTEQYF. The CDR3 region has the DNA TGTGCCAGCAGTCGGACAGGGGTTAATCAACGGAGAACCGAGCAGTACTTC.

This rearrangement joins TRBV28 to TRBJ2-5; no firm D call. The CDR3 is 13 residues long. The germline gives CDR1 MDHEN, CDR2 SYDVKM. Trimming stripped 6 bases from V and 4 bases from J, with 12 bases between. The CDR3 DNA reads TGTGCCAGCAGAGCCATGGGTCGAGAGACCCAGTACTTC. Translated, it gives CASRAMGRETQYF.

Points on this clonotype: An end of the junction differs from the germline gene, which may be a read error. The V call is TRBV19, the J call TRBJ2-7; 9 bases fit TRBD1. This CDR3 is 14 amino acids long. From germline, CDR1 is LNHDA and CDR2 SQIVND (reference sequence). CDR3 sequence: CASSMTGGIYEEYF. The CDR3, as DNA: TGTGCCAGTAGTATGACAGGGGGAATCTACGAGGAGTACTTC.

The J gene is TRBJ2-3, the V gene TRBV5-1; D might be TRBD1 or TRBD2, each matching 5 bases. Germline V gene sequence: CDR1 SGHRS, CDR2 YFSETQ. V lost 1 base to trimming and J lost 3 bases, with 12 bases between them. The CDR3 covers 15 residues. CDR3 coding DNA: TGCGCCAGCAGCTTGAGGGGCGCGGGTACAGATACGCAGTATTTT. Amino acid sequence: CASSLRGAGTDTQYF.

The chain uses TRBV18 and TRBJ1-1; D perhaps matches TRBD1 (6 bases). Trimming took 6 bases from V and 1 from J, leaving 15 bases between them. Germline V CDR1 and CDR2: KGHSH, LQKENI. CDR3 size: 15 residues. The CDR3 coding sequence is TGTGCCAGCTCGGAGGGGGGGCTAGGGAACACTGAAGCTTTCTTT. This codes for CASSEGGLGNTEAFF.

J is TRBJ2-7 and V is TRBV11-2, with D maybe TRBD2 (7 bases). From germline, CDR1 is SGHAT and CDR2 FQNNGV. V lost 1 base and J 3 bases, leaving 16 bases between the germline ends. The CDR3 is made up of 16 amino acids. This chain's CDR3 is CASSLGGGAGGYEQYF. CDR3 sequence (DNA): TGTGCCAGCAGCTTAGGAGGGGGGGCCGGCGGCTACGAGCAGTACTTC.

This clonotype is termed medium-sized. This chain uses TRBV6-1 with TRBJ1-2; D call uncertain. Trimming left V 1 base short and J 2 bases short, with 11 bases between. CDR1 and CDR2 (germline): MNHNS, SASEGT. This CDR3 spans 15 amino acids. Here the CDR3 reads CASSEDLGGNYGYTF. CDR3 coding DNA: TGTGCCAGCAGTGAAGATCTGGGAGGGAACTATGGCTACACCTTC.

This clonotype is categorized as medium-sized. The V call is TRBV19, the J call TRBJ2-3, with D possibly matching TRBD2 (5 bases). Per germline, CDR1 LNHDA and CDR2 SQIVND (reference sequence). The CDR3 consists of 15 residues. Trimming left V 9 bases short and J 5 bases short, with 21 bases between. CDR3 loop: CASALGLDPGDTQYF. The CDR3 DNA sequence: TGTGCCAGCGCCCTCGGACTGGACCCGGGAGATACGCAGTATTTT. Drawing the rest from reference TRBV19 and TRBJ2-3, the complete variable domain is DGGITQSPKYLFRKEGQNVTLSCEQNLNHDAMYWYRQDPGQGLRLIYYSQIVNDFQKGDIAEGYSVSREKKESFPLTVTSAQKNPTAFYLCASALGLDPGDTQYFGPGTRLTVL.

This chain connects TRBV10-3 to TRBJ2-6, with 9 positions matching TRBD1. The CDR3 runs 17 residues. The ends lost 6 bases at V and 1 base at J; junction bases unmatched: 7. CDR1 ENHRY and CDR2 SYGVKD come from the germline V gene. The CDR3 nucleotides read TGTGCCATCAGACAGGGGGCGATCTCTTCTGGGGCCAACGTCCTGACTTTC. Encoded protein: CAIRQGAISSGANVLTF.

V gene TRBV21-1 combines with J gene TRBJ2-3; the D segment call TRBD2 is taken from the table without a DNA check. TRBV21-1 counts as a pseudogene. The CDR3 is 20 amino acids. The CDR3 here is CASSSRRTSGGNTNTDTQYF. CDR3 nucleotide sequence: TGTGCCAGCAGCTCACGTCGGACTAGCGGGGGTAATACTAACACAGATACGCAGTATTTT.